The 15 T cell receptor beta chains presented below share a single source sample, sequenced in a study of blood T cell repertoires in COVID-19. Here immunoSEQ multiplex PCR was the method, and the copy in TCRdb shows in-frame clones only, minus some. The table records about 300,000 clones, about 91% of them present only once. Sequencing used peripheral blood. The receptors stem from a woman aged 25 to 45 who had recovered from COVID-19.

This chain links TRBV7-9 with TRBJ1-3, with a weak D call TRBD1 (6 bases). V dropped 5 bases and J dropped 0 bases, with 14 bases sitting between them. Germline-derived CDR1 and CDR2 are SEHNR and FQNEAQ (reference sequence). This CDR3 has 16 residues. CDR3 region: CASSKGTLTSGNTIYF. The DNA of the CDR3 is TGTGCCAGCAGCAAAGGGACACTTACCTCTGGAAACACCATATATTTT.

The V call is TRBV7-9, the J call TRBJ2-1, with 8 positions matching TRBD1. V shed 5 bases, J shed 5 bases, and the junction held 11 bases outside the gene matches. The CDR3 length is 16 residues. CDR1 SEHNR and CDR2 FQNEAQ come from the germline V gene (reference sequence). The CDR3 DNA follows: TGTGCCAGCAGCCTATCACAGGGGGTAATTCACAATGAGCAGTTCTTC. Protein sequence: CASSLSQGVIHNEQFF. Using reference TRBV7-9 and TRBJ2-1 for the parts outside the CDR3, the full variable domain is DTGVSQNPRHKITKRGQNVTFRCDPISEHNRLYWYRQTLGQGPEFLTYFQNEAQLEKSRLLSDRFSAERPKGSFSTLEIQRTEQGDSAMYLCASSLSQGVIHNEQFFGPGTRLTVL.

The chain employs TRBV24-1 and TRBJ1-5; D might be TRBD1 (5 bases). Trimming took 2 bases from V and 7 from J, leaving 14 bases between them. The CDR3 sequence is 15 residues long. CDR1 is KGHDR, CDR2 SFDVKD, per germline. As DNA, the CDR3 is TGTGCCACCAGTGATTCGGCGGGGGGAAGACAGCCCCAGCATTTT. It codes for CATSDSAGGRQPQHF.

This clone was found once. The genes are TRBV7-3 and TRBJ2-5; a possible D gene is TRBD2 (5 bases). This CDR3 is 14 amino acids long. Per germline, CDR1 SGHTA and CDR2 FQGTGA. V lost 3 bases and J 5 bases, leaving 13 bases between the germline ends. The CDR3 region has the DNA TGTGCCAGCAGCTTGTCCGCGGGTGGGGAGACCCAGTACTTC. Translated, it gives CASSLSAGGETQYF.

The chain has TRBV30 and TRBJ2-1, with D possibly being TRBD2 (7 bases). This CDR3 spans 13 amino acids. The germline V gene encodes CDR1 GTSNPN and CDR2 SVGIG (reference sequence). CDR3 nucleotide sequence: TGTGCAGAGTGGGCGGGGGCATACAATGAGCAGTTCTTC. Translation: CAEWAGAYNEQFF. The variable domain in full, with the rest retrieved from reference TRBV30 and TRBJ2-1, is SQTIHQWPATLVQPVGSPLSLECTVEGTSNPNLYWYRQAAGRGLQLLFYSVGIGQISSEVPQNLSASRPQDRQFILSSKKLLLSDSGFYLCAEWAGAYNEQFFGPGTRLTVL.

The chain has TRBV7-6 and TRBJ2-7, with a tentative D call TRBD1 (6 bases). Germline-derived CDR1 and CDR2 are SGHVS and FNYEAQ. V was cut by 5 bases and J by 4 bases, with 9 bases left in between. This CDR3 contains 12 residues. In DNA, the CDR3 is TGTGCCAGCAGCATACAGGGTTACGAGCAGTACTTC. This translates into CASSIQGYEQYF.

The chain carries TRBV9 and TRBJ1-4; TRBD1 agrees at 7 bases. Germline values: CDR1 SGDLS, CDR2 YYNGEE. The CDR3 runs to 15 residues. J was trimmed by 8 bases and V by 4 bases; bases with no gene match: 11. The CDR3, as DNA: TGTGCCAGCAGCCCACGGAAGGGGGCGCGGGAAAAACTGTTTTTT. It codes for CASSPRKGAREKLFF.

The sample holds many counts of this clone. The chain links TRBV10-1 to TRBJ2-7; 9 bases line up with TRBD1. The CDR3 is made up of 14 amino acids. Germline V CDR1 and CDR2: WNHNN, SYGVQD (reference sequence). V was clipped by 2 bases and J by 3 bases; unmatched bases: 2. The CDR3 sequence is CASSEGQGNYEQYF. The CDR3 DNA reads TGCGCCAGCAGTGAGGGACAGGGGAACTACGAGCAGTACTTC.

This clone was observed a single time. The gene calls are TRBV5-1 and TRBJ2-2; no firm D call. This CDR3 contains 13 residues. The germline V gene encodes CDR1 SGHRS and CDR2 YFSETQ. V was clipped by 5 bases and J by 3 bases, with 8 bases between them. For the CDR3, the DNA is TGCGCCAGCAGAGGAGATGACACCGGGGAGCTGTTTTTT. This sequence encodes CASRGDDTGELFF.

This chain uses TRBV14 with TRBJ2-5, with D perhaps TRBD1 (6 bases). V was shortened by 4 bases and J by 2 bases, with 8 bases between the two germline ends. Per the germline V gene, CDR1 is SGHDN and CDR2 is FVKESK. This CDR3 has 13 amino acids. CDR3 DNA sequence: TGTGCCAGCAGCCGACAGGTACAAGAGACCCAGTACTTC. Amino acid sequence: CASSRQVQETQYF.

The chain uses TRBV18 and TRBJ2-7; D not resolved. Per the germline V gene, CDR1 is KGHSH and CDR2 is LQKENI. This CDR3 has 14 residues. The ends were cut back, 6 bases at V and 2 bases at J, with 14 bases in the middle. Here the CDR3 reads CASSPDGQAYEQYF. The DNA of the CDR3 is TGTGCCAGCTCCCCGGATGGGCAGGCCTACGAGCAGTACTTC.

The genes are TRBV11-1 and TRBJ2-1; maybe TRBD2 (5 bases). V gave up 2 bases and J gave up 1 base, with 6 bases separating them. The CDR3 totals 14 residues. In germline, CDR1 is SGHAT, CDR2 FQDESV (reference sequence). The CDR3 sequence: CASSLRGSYNEQFF. CDR3 nucleotides: TGTGCCAGCAGCTTACGCGGGTCCTACAATGAGCAGTTCTTC.

This clone was counted once. J is TRBJ2-5 and V is TRBV24-1, with D perhaps matching TRBD1 (5 bases). The CDR3 runs to 16 residues. Trimming pared 4 bases from V and 4 bases from J, leaving 18 bases between. Germline CDR1 is KGHDR and CDR2 is SFDVKD. The CDR3 sequence is CATSDHKFKGRETQYF. The CDR3 nucleotides are TGTGCCACCAGTGACCACAAATTCAAGGGGCGAGAGACCCAGTACTTC.

This sequence joins TRBV9 and TRBJ1-1; 7 bases align to TRBD1. This CDR3 comprises 13 residues. Germline lookup yields CDR1 SGDLS and CDR2 YYNGEE. With 4 bases clipped from V and 8 bases from J, the junction kept 8 bases outside the gene matches. The CDR3 region has the DNA TGTGCCAGCAGCCCCCGACAGGGTCTAGAAGCTTTCTTT. Translation: CASSPRQGLEAFF.

The J gene is TRBJ2-3, the V gene TRBV2; 8 bases fit TRBD2. CDR3 length: 13 amino acids. Losses at the gene ends were 6 bases for V and 5 bases for J; bases not matched to a gene: 4. Germline V CDR1 and CDR2: SNHLY, FYNNEI. DNA for the CDR3: TGTGCCAGCAGCCTAGCGGGTGGAGATACGCAGTATTTT. This encodes CASSLAGGDTQYF.